The 22 T cell receptor beta chains below come from one sample, sequenced in a study of cytomegalovirus exposure and HLA in healthy donors. Primers included in the PCR were 60 Vbeta and 13 Jbeta primers. Clones were sequenced by immunoSEQ multiplex PCR, and TCRdb holds only the in-frame ones, with some missing. The sample lists 150,000 to 200,000 clones, about 75% occurring once. The sequenced sample consisted of PBMCs. The source is a female donor in good health and CMV-seronegative.

CDR3 loop: CASSQEAGAGYTF. The CDR3 coding sequence is TGTGCCAGCAGCCAAGAGGCTGGGGCTGGCTACACCTTC. This chain links TRBV11-3 with TRBJ1-2, with a weak D call TRBD1 (5 bases). Trimming left V 5 bases short and J 7 bases short, with 14 bases between. CDR1 SGHNT and CDR2 YENEEA come from the germline V gene. This CDR3 has 13 amino acids.

The chain employs TRBV19 and TRBJ1-3; D gene uncertain. Germline V lookup: CDR1 LNHDA, CDR2 SQIVND (reference sequence). This CDR3 comprises 14 residues. The V and J ends lost 6 bases and 0 bases respectively, with 9 bases between them. CDR3 sequence (DNA): TGTGCCAGTAGCCCTATGATCTCTGGAAACACCATATATTTT. Translated, it gives CASSPMISGNTIYF.

The chain couples TRBV5-1 to TRBJ1-6; D gene unclear. CDR1 and CDR2 (germline): SGHRS, YFSETQ. The CDR3 has 16 amino acids. The V end lost 0 bases, the J end lost 0 bases, and 7 bases lay between the germline ends. CDR3 nucleotide sequence: TGCGCCAGCAGCTTGGTTCCCGGCTCCTATAATTCACCCCTCCACTTT. Translation gives CASSLVPGSYNSPLHF. The variable domain in full, with the rest retrieved from reference TRBV5-1 and TRBJ1-6, is KAGVTQTPRYLIKTRGQQVTLSCSPISGHRSVSWYQQTPGQGLQFLFEYFSETQRNKGNFPGRFSGRQFSNSRSEMNVSTLELGDSALYLCASSLVPGSYNSPLHFGNGTRLTVT.

J is TRBJ2-7 and V is TRBV27, with TRBD1 matching 8 bases. Germline V gene lookup returns CDR1 MNHEY and CDR2 SMNVEV (reference sequence). V lost 4 bases to trimming and J lost 4 bases; unmatched junction nucleotides: 9. The CDR3 totals 15 residues. Here the CDR3 DNA reads TGTGCCAGCAGTTGGACAGGGCTCTCAGGATACGAGCAGTACTTC. Protein: CASSWTGLSGYEQYF.

V is TRBV6-5 and J is TRBJ2-2, with 9 nucleotides matching TRBD2. The germline V gene encodes CDR1 MNHEY and CDR2 SVGAGI. The CDR3 extends over 15 amino acids. J gave up 3 bases and V 10 bases, and 9 bases lay outside the gene matches. The CDR3 protein is CATHRTSEYTGELFF. In nucleotides, the CDR3 is TGTGCCACCCACCGGACTAGCGAGTACACCGGGGAGCTGTTTTTT.

This clone was seen a handful of times. The chain is built from TRBV11-2 and TRBJ2-1, with 14 bases lining up with TRBD2. Looked up from germline, CDR1 is SGHAT and CDR2 is FQNNGV. The V segment lost 4 bases and the J segment 8 bases; nucleotides outside the gene matches: 4. This CDR3 has 15 amino acids. The DNA of the CDR3 is TGTGCCAGCAGCTCGGGACTAGCGGGGGCGGATGAGCAGTTCTTC. Its protein product is CASSSGLAGADEQFF. Drawing the rest from reference TRBV11-2 and TRBJ2-1, the complete variable domain is EAGVAQSPRYKIIEKRQSVAFWCNPISGHATLYWYQQILGQGPKLLIQFQNNGVVDDSQLPKDRFSAERLKGVDSTLKIQPAKLEDSAVYLCASSSGLAGADEQFFGPGTRLTVL.

This rearrangement joins TRBV7-3 to TRBJ2-2; D possibly corresponds to TRBD2 (5 bases). Trimming took 2 bases from V and 1 from J, leaving 11 bases between them. The CDR3 spans 16 residues. Per the germline V gene, CDR1 is SGHTA and CDR2 is FQGTGA. As DNA, the CDR3 is TGTGCCAGCAGCTTAGCGAGGGCCGGGAACACCGGGGAGCTGTTTTTT. Its protein product is CASSLARAGNTGELFF.

The chain joins TRBV19 to TRBJ2-5, with D tentatively TRBD1 (5 bases). This CDR3 is 16 amino acids long. Deletions cut 3 bases from V and 1 base from J, with 15 bases between. In germline, CDR1 is LNHDA, CDR2 SQIVND (reference sequence). CDR3 sequence (DNA): TGTGCCAGTAGTATGGGATTGACAGACACCCAAGAGACCCAGTACTTC. Its translation is CASSMGLTDTQETQYF.

V is TRBV7-9 and J is TRBJ2-3, with D possibly TRBD1 on 5 matching bases. The CDR3 totals 15 residues. V was cut by 3 bases and J by 4 bases, with 14 bases left in between. Per germline, CDR1 SEHNR and CDR2 FQNEAQ (reference sequence). CDR3 DNA sequence: TGTGCCAGCAGCTTGACAGTCCAAGGGGCAGATACGCAGTATTTT. Amino acids: CASSLTVQGADTQYF.

The chain couples TRBV18 to TRBJ2-5; D possibly corresponds to TRBD2 (6 bases). The V end lost 2 bases, the J end lost 7 bases, and 17 bases lay between the germline ends. This CDR3 comprises 15 residues. The germline V gene has CDR1 KGHSH and CDR2 LQKENI. The CDR3 loop reads CASSPGALGGVTQYF. Here the CDR3 DNA reads TGTGCCAGCTCACCAGGCGCCCTGGGGGGTGTGACCCAGTACTTC.

The V and J genes are TRBV9 and TRBJ2-5; possible D gene TRBD2, 6 bases. The CDR3 loop spans 15 amino acids. The V end was cut by 0 bases, the J end by 4 bases, with 13 bases between. Germline CDR1 and CDR2: SGDLS and YYNGEE. This CDR3 is CASSVGPAGRETQYF. CDR3 coding DNA: TGTGCCAGCAGCGTAGGCCCTGCGGGGCGAGAGACCCAGTACTTC.

V usage is TRBV5-1 and J usage is TRBJ1-1; 7 bases align to TRBD1. Trimming at V came to 4 bases and at J to 4 bases, leaving 10 bases not matched to a gene. The CDR3 consists of 15 residues. Germline CDR1 is SGHRS and CDR2 is YFSETQ. CDR3: CASSVEGAEGTEAFF. CDR3 DNA: TGCGCCAGCAGCGTCGAGGGGGCGGAGGGCACTGAAGCTTTCTTT. Full variable domain (rest looked up from reference TRBV5-1 and TRBJ1-1): KAGVTQTPRYLIKTRGQQVTLSCSPISGHRSVSWYQQTPGQGLQFLFEYFSETQRNKGNFPGRFSGRQFSNSRSEMNVSTLELGDSALYLCASSVEGAEGTEAFFGQGTRLTVV.

The V gene is TRBV27, the J gene TRBJ2-7; D gene ambiguous. This CDR3 region has 11 residues. V shed 2 bases and J shed 9 bases, with 8 bases lying between them. Germline V CDR1 and CDR2: MNHEY, SMNVEV (reference sequence). As DNA, the CDR3 is TGTGCCAGCAGTTTACTTAACGGGCAGTACTTC. Protein: CASSLLNGQYF.

The gene calls are TRBV7-3 and TRBJ1-1; D is unresolved. CDR3 length equals 13 residues. V lost 5 bases to trimming and J lost 0 bases, with 7 bases between them. The germline V gene has CDR1 SGHTA and CDR2 FQGTGA. In DNA form, the CDR3 reads TGTGCCAGCAGCGTCCTAATGAACACTGAAGCTTTCTTT. The encoded protein is CASSVLMNTEAFF.

The rearrangement uses TRBV6-5 and TRBJ1-4, with D maybe TRBD1 (5 bases). V lost 5 bases, J lost 1 base, and 11 bases lay in between. The CDR3 is 15 amino acids. The germline V gene has CDR1 MNHEY and CDR2 SVGAGI. The chain's CDR3 is CASSRAGETNEKLFF. DNA for the CDR3: TGTGCCAGCAGTAGGGCGGGGGAAACTAATGAAAAACTGTTTTTT.

V and J are TRBV9 and TRBJ2-7; TRBD1 matches 10 bases. The length of the CDR3 is 15 residues. V lost 4 bases and J lost 3; bases outside the gene matches: 7. Germline V gene sequence: CDR1 SGDLS, CDR2 YYNGEE. The CDR3, as DNA: TGTGCCAGCAGCCCCGGGACAGGGGCGAGCTACGAGCAGTACTTC. Protein: CASSPGTGASYEQYF.

The chain is built from TRBV6-5 and TRBJ2-7, with D possibly matching TRBD2 (5 bases). Germline V gene lookup returns CDR1 MNHEY and CDR2 SVGAGI. The V and J ends lost 6 bases and 0 bases respectively, with 12 bases between them. This CDR3 contains 14 residues. This CDR3 reads CASRITRASYEQYF. As DNA, the CDR3 is TGTGCCAGCAGGATCACTAGGGCCTCCTACGAGCAGTACTTC.

Points on this clone: Other nucleotide sequences from this sample produce the same CDR3. V gene TRBV5-1 combines with J gene TRBJ1-4, with D possibly matching TRBD1 (5 bases). The V gene lost 0 bases and the J gene lost 7 bases, with 10 bases spanning the gap. The CDR3 is 14 residues long. Germline CDR1 reads SGHRS; CDR2 reads YFSETQ. This CDR3 is CASSLGGAGEKLFF. The CDR3 DNA reads as TGCGCCAGCAGCTTGGGGGGCGCAGGTGAAAAACTGTTTTTT. Variable domain in full (rest from reference TRBV5-1 and TRBJ1-4): KAGVTQTPRYLIKTRGQQVTLSCSPISGHRSVSWYQQTPGQGLQFLFEYFSETQRNKGNFPGRFSGRQFSNSRSEMNVSTLELGDSALYLCASSLGGAGEKLFFGSGTQLSVL.

The chain is built from TRBV27 and TRBJ2-1, with TRBD1 identical over 10 bases. Germline V lookup: CDR1 MNHEY, CDR2 SMNVEV (reference sequence). Losses at the gene ends were 6 bases for V and 10 bases for J; bases not matched to a gene: 9. The CDR3 is made up of 14 amino acids. The CDR3 DNA reads as TGTGCCAGCAGCCGGCGACAGGGGGCCCACGAGCAGTTCTTC. Its translation is CASSRRQGAHEQFF.

The rearrangement uses TRBV5-1 and TRBJ2-5; maybe TRBD1 (6 bases). Matching the DNA end better, TRBJ2-7 makes the J call doubtful. CDR1 and CDR2 from the germline V gene are SGHRS and YFSETQ. The CDR3 sequence is 16 residues long. CDR3 DNA sequence: TGCGCCAGCAGCTTGGGACCACAGGGCCTCTCCTACGAGCAGTACTTC. It codes for CASSLGPQGLSYEQYF.

The V and J genes are TRBV9 and TRBJ1-2, with 9 bases aligning to TRBD1. The ends lost 2 bases at V and 7 bases at J; junction bases unmatched: 12. The CDR3 is 16 residues long. Germline CDR1 is SGDLS and CDR2 is YYNGEE. CDR3 bases: TGTGCCAGCAGCGTGATCGGGACAGGGTCGTTATCTGGCTACACCTTC. This gives the protein CASSVIGTGSLSGYTF.

V and J are TRBV6-5 and TRBJ1-3; weak D call: TRBD1 (6 bases). This CDR3 region has 15 residues. Germline-derived CDR1 and CDR2 are MNHEY and SVGAGI. Deletions cut 4 bases from V and 0 bases from J, with 10 bases between. The CDR3 DNA follows: TGTGCCAGCAGTTCAACAGGGAGCTCTGGAAACACCATATATTTT. This sequence encodes CASSSTGSSGNTIYF.